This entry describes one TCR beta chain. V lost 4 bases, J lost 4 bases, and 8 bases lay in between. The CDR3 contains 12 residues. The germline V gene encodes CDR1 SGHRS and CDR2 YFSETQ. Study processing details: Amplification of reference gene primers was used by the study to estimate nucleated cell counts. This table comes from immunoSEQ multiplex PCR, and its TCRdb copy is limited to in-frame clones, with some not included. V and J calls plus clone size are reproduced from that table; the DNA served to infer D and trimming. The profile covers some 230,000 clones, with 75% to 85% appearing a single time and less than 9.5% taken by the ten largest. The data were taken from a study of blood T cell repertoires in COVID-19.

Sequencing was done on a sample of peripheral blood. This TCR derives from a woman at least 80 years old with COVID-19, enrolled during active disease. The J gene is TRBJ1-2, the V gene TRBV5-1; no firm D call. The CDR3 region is CASSPNSYGYTF. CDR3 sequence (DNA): TGCGCCAGCAGCCCGAACAGCTATGGCTACACCTTC.